This T cell receptor beta chain stems from a study of blood T cell repertoires in COVID-19. For the study at large: PBMCs, B-cell-depleted T cells, or T cells were the source of the cDNA or gDNA that made up the material.

How the authors handled the data: Estimated nucleated cell counts came from reference gene primer amplification. Assay: immunoSEQ multiplex PCR; the TCRdb copy retains only in-frame clones and omits some. V and J calls and clone size are given by that table; D and trimming were obtained from the DNA. The profile shows around 65,000 clones, roughly 82% of them singletons. With V trimmed by 5 bases and J by 0 bases, 7 bases remained unmatched. Germline values: CDR1 SGDLS, CDR2 YYNGEE. The length of the CDR3 is 15 residues. The receptor was derived from a man at least 80 years old with active COVID-19. The chain combines TRBV9 with TRBJ1-1, with 7 bases fitting TRBD1. Sequencing used peripheral blood. The CDR3: CASRTGLSMNTEAFF. CDR3 nucleotides: TGTGCCAGCAGGACAGGGTTAAGCATGAACACTGAAGCTTTCTTT. The full variable domain, with the rest looked up from reference TRBV9 and TRBJ1-1, is DSGVTQTPKHLITATGQRVTLRCSPRSGDLSVYWYQQSLDQGLQFLIQYYNGEERAKGNILERFSAQQFPDLHSELNLSSLELGDSALYFCASRTGLSMNTEAFFGQGTRLTVV.